This T cell receptor beta chain was profiled in a study of breast tumors, draining lymph nodes, adjacent tissues. General observations from the study: Tumor and nontumor repertoires were significantly more similar in luminal-like than in basal-like breast cancer. Data fit most tumor T cells coming from lymph node, expanding in tumor. Tumor repertoires ranked between lymph nodes and nontumor tissue in diversity, with V and J gene preferences. Tumor T cell lymph node origin was a supported hypothesis, not proven.

MiXCR, run by TCRdb on the multiplex PCR reads, gives a single entry per CDR3 protein. The sample consists of 30,000 to 40,000 distinct CDR3 sequences, roughly 63% of them appearing once. V was clipped by 1 base and J by 0 bases, with 10 bases between them. This CDR3 is 16 amino acids long. Germline V gene data show CDR1 as SGHTA and CDR2 as FQGNSA. With respect to this clonotype: Its antigen is as yet unknown.

This TCR was sampled from a female donor with breast cancer. Some clones in this sample may be carry-over from other donors' samples. The gene calls are TRBV7-2 and TRBJ2-1; D possibly uses TRBD1 or TRBD2 (5 bases each). Sequenced sample: breast tumor tissue. The DNA of the CDR3 is TGTGCCAGCAGCTTAGAGCAGGGACGCTCCTACAATGAGCAGTTCTTC. It translates to CASSLEQGRSYNEQFF. The full variable domain, rest sourced from reference TRBV7-2 and TRBJ2-1, is GAGVSQSPSNKVTEKGKDVELRCDPISGHTALYWYRQSLGQGLEFLIYFQGNSAPDKSGLPSDRFSAERTGGSVSTLTIQRTQQEDSAVYLCASSLEQGRSYNEQFFGPGTRLTVL.